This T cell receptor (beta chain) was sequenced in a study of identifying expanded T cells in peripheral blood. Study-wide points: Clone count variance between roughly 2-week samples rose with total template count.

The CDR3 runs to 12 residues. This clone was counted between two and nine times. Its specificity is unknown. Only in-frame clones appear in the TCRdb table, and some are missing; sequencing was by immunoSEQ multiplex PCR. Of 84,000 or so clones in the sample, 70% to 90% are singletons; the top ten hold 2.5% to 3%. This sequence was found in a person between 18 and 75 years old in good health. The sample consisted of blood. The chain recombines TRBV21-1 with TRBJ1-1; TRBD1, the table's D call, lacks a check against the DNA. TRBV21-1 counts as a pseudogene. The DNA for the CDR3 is TGTGCCAGCAGCAAAAGGGGGCTGGGTGCTTTCTTT. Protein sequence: CASSKRGLGAFF.